These 31 T cell receptor beta chains originate from one sample sequenced in a study of PD-L1 blockade in urothelial cancer. Assay used: immunoSEQ multiplex PCR; TCRdb lists only in-frame clones, some missing. The repertoire holds about 74,000 clones, with around four fifths as singletons. The source material was PBMCs, sampled around atezolizumab (anti-PD-L1) treatment. The receptors come from a man in his 70s with urothelial cancer.

The rearrangement uses TRBV6-5 and TRBJ2-3; D possibly corresponds to TRBD1 (5 bases). Per germline, CDR1 MNHEY and CDR2 SVGAGI. V was clipped by 2 bases and J by 2 bases, with 8 bases between them. There are 14 residues in the CDR3. The CDR3 sequence: CASSYIGATDTQYF. CDR3 coding DNA: TGTGCCAGCAGTTACATTGGGGCCACAGATACGCAGTATTTT.

The V gene is TRBV6-6, the J gene TRBJ2-7, with no clear D. The CDR3 is 13 amino acids. CDR1 and CDR2 (germline): MNHNY, SVGAGI (reference sequence). Trimming pared 2 bases from V and 0 bases from J, leaving 5 bases between. Here the CDR3 DNA reads TGTGCCAGCAGTTACACAGACTCCTACGAGCAGTACTTC. Its translation is CASSYTDSYEQYF.

This clone was counted between two and nine times. This chain links TRBV6-1 with TRBJ2-5; TRBD2 is a possible D gene (6 bases). The CDR3 covers 14 residues. The germline V gene has CDR1 MNHNS and CDR2 SASEGT. V gave up 6 bases and J gave up 3 bases, with 14 bases separating them. This CDR3 is CASRTWGVEETQYF. Written as DNA, the CDR3 is TGTGCCAGCAGGACTTGGGGGGTTGAAGAGACCCAGTACTTC.

The genes are TRBV7-2 and TRBJ2-7; 7 bases align to TRBD2. Germline lookup yields CDR1 SGHTA and CDR2 FQGNSA. The CDR3 covers 14 residues. J was trimmed by 1 base and V by 6 bases; bases with no gene match: 6. CDR3 protein: CASSSTSVSYEQYF. CDR3 nucleotide sequence: TGTGCCAGCAGTTCCACTAGCGTATCCTACGAGCAGTACTTC.

The chain joins TRBV2 to TRBJ2-2; no clear D. V gave up 3 bases and J gave up 1 base, with 3 bases separating them. The germline V gene has CDR1 SNHLY and CDR2 FYNNEI. The CDR3 spans 13 residues. The CDR3: CASSDKNTGELFF. The CDR3 bases are TGTGCCAGCAGTGACAAGAACACCGGGGAGCTGTTTTTT. The full variable domain, with the rest looked up from reference TRBV2 and TRBJ2-2, is EPEVTQTPSHQVTQMGQEVILRCVPISNHLYFYWYRQILGQKVEFLVSFYNNEISEKSEIFDDQFSVERPDGSNFTLKIRSTKLEDSAMYFCASSDKNTGELFFGEGSRLTVL.

The chain joins TRBV18 to TRBJ1-5; D is ambiguous. CDR1 and CDR2 (germline): KGHSH, LQKENI. The CDR3 is 15 amino acids. V gave up 4 bases and J gave up 7 bases, with 17 bases separating them. The CDR3 DNA reads as TGTGCCAGCTCACAATCAAACCGGGCGGGACAGCCCCAGCATTTT. Its translation is CASSQSNRAGQPQHF.

The chain carries TRBV7-8 and TRBJ1-2, with D maybe TRBD1 (5 bases). Trimming took off 3 bases at V and 4 bases at J, with 15 bases between the two ends. Germline-derived CDR1 and CDR2 are SGHVS and FQNEAQ. The CDR3 runs to 15 residues. The CDR3 DNA is TGTGCCAGCAGCTTCGCAGGGAGGGAGGCCTATGGCTACACCTTC. This translates into CASSFAGREAYGYTF.

V usage is TRBV5-1 and J usage is TRBJ1-2; TRBD1 matches 9 bases. The V segment lost 7 bases and the J segment 1 base; nucleotides outside the gene matches: 2. This CDR3 comprises 13 residues. CDR1 and CDR2 (germline): SGHRS, YFSETQ. DNA of the CDR3: TGCGCCAGCCCGACAGGGGGTAACTATGGCTACACCTTC. Translation: CASPTGGNYGYTF.

The chain is built from TRBV5-1 and TRBJ1-2, with 7 bases fitting TRBD1. CDR1 is SGHRS and CDR2 is YFSETQ in the germline V gene. The CDR3 runs to 14 residues. Trimming at V came to 9 bases and at J to 7 bases, leaving 15 bases not matched to a gene. The CDR3 DNA sequence: TGCGCCACCAAAAGGACAGGAACAATGGTTGGCTACACCTTC. Translated: CATKRTGTMVGYTF. Full variable domain (remainder filled in from reference TRBV5-1 and TRBJ1-2): KAGVTQTPRYLIKTRGQQVTLSCSPISGHRSVSWYQQTPGQGLQFLFEYFSETQRNKGNFPGRFSGRQFSNSRSEMNVSTLELGDSALYLCATKRTGTMVGYTFGSGTRLTVV.

The sample holds many counts of this clone. The J gene is TRBJ1-5, the V gene TRBV15; 7 bases match TRBD1. The CDR3 contains 12 residues. Trimming removed 8 bases from V and 6 bases from J; junction bases left unmatched: 4. Germline-derived CDR1 and CDR2 are LNHNV and YYDKDF (reference sequence). The CDR3 DNA reads TGTGCCACCTCCGACAGGGCTCAGCCCCAGCATTTT. Encoded protein: CATSDRAQPQHF.

The rearrangement uses TRBV7-3 and TRBJ2-2; TRBD2 matches 10 bases. V was clipped by 6 bases and J by 1 base; unmatched bases: 2. Germline CDR1 SGHTA, CDR2 FQGTGA. This CDR3 has 15 amino acids. CDR3 DNA: TGTGCCAGCAGTTTAGCGGGGGGGAACACCGGGGAGCTGTTTTTT. Protein product: CASSLAGGNTGELFF.

This chain links TRBV6-5 with TRBJ2-3; D perhaps matches TRBD1 (6 bases). CDR1 and CDR2 from the germline V gene are MNHEY and SVGAGI. The CDR3 is made up of 14 amino acids. The germline V and J ends were trimmed by 7 bases and 1 base, with 12 bases remaining between them. CDR3 loop: CASTPRQGTDTQYF. CDR3 in DNA: TGTGCCAGCACCCCGAGACAGGGCACAGATACGCAGTATTTT.

This chain connects TRBV2 to TRBJ2-5; D uncertain. CDR1 and CDR2 (germline): SNHLY, FYNNEI. V lost 5 bases and J 4 bases, leaving 8 bases between the germline ends. The CDR3 spans 12 residues. The CDR3 reads CASSSTGETQYF. In DNA, the CDR3 is TGTGCCAGCAGTTCGACTGGAGAGACCCAGTACTTC.

CDR3 coding DNA: TGTGCCAGCGAGAGACAGGAGGAGGTGGAGACCCAGTACTTC. Its protein is CASERQEEVETQYF. This chain connects TRBV28 to TRBJ2-5; maybe TRBD1 (6 bases). The CDR3 sequence is 14 residues long. Germline lookup yields CDR1 MDHEN and CDR2 SYDVKM. Trimming stripped 8 bases from V and 5 bases from J, with 18 bases between. Full variable domain (remainder filled in from reference TRBV28 and TRBJ2-5): DVKVTQSSRYLVKRTGEKVFLECVQDMDHENMFWYRQDPGLGLRLIYFSYDVKMKEKGDIPEGYSVSREKKERFSLILESASTNQTSMYLCASERQEEVETQYFGPGTRLLVL.

V gene TRBV5-4 combines with J gene TRBJ2-5; D possibly corresponds to TRBD2 (6 bases). Germline CDR1 SGHNT, CDR2 YYREEE (reference sequence). There are 13 residues in the CDR3. Trimming pared 4 bases from V and 3 bases from J, leaving 10 bases between. Here the CDR3 reads CASSPGREETQYF. The CDR3 bases are TGTGCCAGCAGCCCCGGGAGAGAAGAGACCCAGTACTTC.

This chain connects TRBV19 to TRBJ2-5; 13 bases are a match to TRBD2. Germline CDR1 LNHDA, CDR2 SQIVND (reference sequence). V gave up 5 bases and J gave up 3 bases; unmatched junction bases: 9. The CDR3 is made up of 17 amino acids. The DNA of the CDR3 is TGTGCCAGTAGTCTCAACTCCGGGACTAGCGGGAAAGAGACCCAGTACTTC. It yields the protein CASSLNSGTSGKETQYF. Based on the CDR3 plus reference TRBV19 and TRBJ2-5, the full variable domain is DGGITQSPKYLFRKEGQNVTLSCEQNLNHDAMYWYRQDPGQGLRLIYYSQIVNDFQKGDIAEGYSVSREKKESFPLTVTSAQKNPTAFYLCASSLNSGTSGKETQYFGPGTRLLVL.

The chain links TRBV28 to TRBJ1-5; a weak D match, TRBD1 (6 bases). This CDR3 has 16 residues. Germline V gene data show CDR1 as MDHEN and CDR2 as SYDVKM. The V and J ends lost 6 bases and 1 base respectively, with 16 bases between them. For the CDR3, the DNA is TGTGCCAGCAGGGGGAGGGGGACTCAGAGCAATCAGCCCCAGCATTTT. It codes for CASRGRGTQSNQPQHF.

This clone came up once. J is TRBJ2-5 and V is TRBV5-1; 11 bases align to TRBD2. Germline lookup yields CDR1 SGHRS and CDR2 YFSETQ. CDR3 size: 16 residues. V was clipped by 4 bases and J by 1 base; unmatched bases: 6. The DNA of the CDR3 is TGCGCCAGCAGCCCGGGACTAGCGGCCCTCCAAGAGACCCAGTACTTC. Translated, it gives CASSPGLAALQETQYF.

This rearrangement joins TRBV6-4 to TRBJ2-2, with 11 positions matching TRBD2. The V gene's germline CDR1 is MRHNA and CDR2 SNTAGT. Germline trimming cut 7 bases from V and 0 bases from J; bases unmatched to any gene: 4. There are 16 residues in the CDR3. CDR3 sequence (DNA): TGTGCCAGCATGATGGGACTAGCGGCGAACACCGGGGAGCTGTTTTTT. Translation: CASMMGLAANTGELFF.

In DNA form, the CDR3 reads TGTGCCTGGAGTCCAGGGGGTGATCAGCCCCAGCATTTT. Its translation: CAWSPGGDQPQHF. V usage is TRBV30 and J usage is TRBJ1-5; 7 positions match TRBD1. With 2 bases clipped from V and 5 bases from J, the junction kept 3 bases outside the gene matches. Per germline, CDR1 GTSNPN and CDR2 SVGIG (reference sequence). The CDR3 is 13 amino acids.

The V and J genes are TRBV19 and TRBJ1-2; a possible D gene is TRBD1 (5 bases). Trimming stripped 4 bases from V and 10 bases from J, with 16 bases between. The CDR3 consists of 13 residues. CDR1 is LNHDA, CDR2 SQIVND, per germline (reference sequence). The CDR3 reads CASSKGRTVFYTF. CDR3 sequence (DNA): TGTGCCAGTAGTAAGGGGCGAACGGTTTTCTACACCTTC.

The chain's CDR3 is CASSVSQGDRSTEAFF. Written as DNA, the CDR3 is TGTGCCAGCAGTGTATCTCAGGGGGATCGTAGCACTGAAGCTTTCTTT. The chain combines TRBV2 with TRBJ1-1; TRBD1 matches 7 bases. V lost 4 bases to trimming and J lost 4 bases; unmatched junction nucleotides: 12. From germline, CDR1 is SNHLY and CDR2 FYNNEI. This CDR3 is built from 16 residues.

The V call is TRBV19, the J call TRBJ2-3, with a tentative D call TRBD1 (5 bases). Trimming left V 4 bases short and J 2 bases short, with 13 bases between. CDR3 length: 15 residues. Germline CDR1 is LNHDA and CDR2 is SQIVND (reference sequence). The CDR3 DNA reads TGTGCCAGTAGTACCACTGGACACCACACAGATACGCAGTATTTT. Translated: CASSTTGHHTDTQYF.

This clone appeared a single time. This sequence joins TRBV29-1 and TRBJ1-2; 10 bases line up with TRBD1. V trimming: 8 bases; J trimming: 6 bases; junction bases outside the gene matches: 9. Germline V gene lookup returns CDR1 SQVTM and CDR2 ANQGSEA. The CDR3 is made up of 13 amino acids. CDR3 amino acids: CSLFHGTGDGYTF. The CDR3 nucleotides read TGCAGCCTTTTTCACGGGACAGGGGATGGCTACACCTTC.

This sequence joins TRBV19 and TRBJ2-2; possible D gene TRBD1, 7 bases. The CDR3 totals 16 residues. The V and J ends lost 9 bases and 6 bases respectively, with 23 bases between them. The germline V gene has CDR1 LNHDA and CDR2 SQIVND (reference sequence). The CDR3 nucleotides are TGTGCCAGCGCCACCTGGCGGGACAGACGGGCCGGGGAGCTGTTTTTT. Translation gives CASATWRDRRAGELFF.

The rearrangement joins TRBV6-1 to TRBJ1-2; 8 positions match TRBD1. The CDR3 consists of 15 residues. V trimming: 5 bases; J trimming: 5 bases; junction bases outside the gene matches: 10. Germline loops: CDR1 MNHNS, CDR2 SASEGT. CDR3 residues: CASSQRQGPMYGYTF. Written as DNA, the CDR3 is TGTGCCAGCAGTCAGCGACAGGGGCCCATGTATGGCTACACCTTC.

The CDR3 coding sequence is TGTGCCAGCAGCTTAGCCCCTAGCCCGGGTACAGATACGCAGTATTTT. Its translation is CASSLAPSPGTDTQYF. V usage is TRBV11-2 and J usage is TRBJ2-3, with D possibly TRBD2 on 5 matching bases. Trimming removed 1 base from V and 3 bases from J, with 14 bases in between. CDR1 SGHAT and CDR2 FQNNGV come from the germline V gene. The CDR3 extends over 16 amino acids.

The V gene is TRBV10-3, the J gene TRBJ1-1, with TRBD1 matching 7 bases. Germline V gives CDR1 ENHRY, CDR2 SYGVKD. Losses at the gene ends were 6 bases for V and 3 bases for J; bases not matched to a gene: 4. CDR3 size: 13 residues. CDR3 nucleotides: TGTGCCATCAGGGCAACAGGGGACACTGAAGCTTTCTTT. It is translated as CAIRATGDTEAFF.

The rearrangement links TRBV21-1 to TRBJ2-2; the table assigns TRBD2, which was not confirmed against the DNA. TRBV21-1 is designated a pseudogene. This CDR3 spans 18 amino acids. The CDR3 sequence is CASSSSGLGLRNTGELFF. CDR3 DNA: TGTGCCAGCAGCAGTAGCGGCTTGGGACTACGGAACACCGGGGAGCTGTTTTTT.

The CDR3 nucleotides are TGTGCCAGCAGCCCGAAGGTAGCGGGAGGGCTCTACGAGCAGTACTTC. Translated, it gives CASSPKVAGGLYEQYF. This rearrangement joins TRBV7-6 to TRBJ2-7, with 11 bases fitting TRBD2. The CDR3 consists of 16 residues. Losses at the gene ends were 5 bases for V and 3 bases for J; bases not matched to a gene: 9. In germline, CDR1 is SGHVS, CDR2 FNYEAQ.

The chain links TRBV9 to TRBJ2-3; TRBD2 agrees at 8 bases. Looked up from germline, CDR1 is SGDLS and CDR2 is YYNGEE. There are 16 residues in the CDR3. V lost 3 bases and J lost 8; bases outside the gene matches: 14. The CDR3 sequence is CASSDSGRGLQATQYF. The CDR3 DNA sequence: TGTGCCAGCAGCGACTCCGGGAGGGGTTTACAAGCTACGCAGTATTTT.